Reported below is one T cell receptor (beta chain). The data derive from a study of control samples from healthy donors and cancer patients. The CDR3 has 12 residues. From germline, CDR1 is SGHTA and CDR2 FQGNSA. The V end lost 6 bases, the J end lost 4 bases, and 9 bases lay between the germline ends. Repertoires were generated with immunoSEQ multiplex PCR, while TCRdb's copy carries only in-frame clones and drops some. Of just over 150,000 clones in the sample, approximately 93% were seen once. The sequencing input was blood. V is TRBV7-2 and J is TRBJ1-2, with D unresolved. This TCR was sampled from a woman between 40 and 55 years old in good health. CDR3 sequence (DNA): TGTGCCAGCAGGGTTGGGAGCTATGGCTACACCTTC. Its translation is CASRVGSYGYTF.